The text below deals with one TCR beta chain. What it binds is not known. CDR3 length equals 14 residues. Germline assignment: CDR1 DFQATT and CDR2 SNEGSKA (reference sequence). Trimming left V 0 bases short and J 1 base short, with 6 bases between. TCRdb re-derived calls from the 5' RACE reads in MiXCR, one entry per CDR3 protein. The repertoire holds about 390,000 distinct CDR3 sequences, with around 22% as singletons. The data were taken from a study of CD8 T cells in ankylosing spondylitis. Study outcomes and limitations: Apparently characteristic of ankylosing spondylitis blood was a TCR beta motif (eight highly homologous variants).

The chain joins TRBV20-1 to TRBJ2-2; possibly TRBD1 for D (5 bases). This receptor was taken from a male donor with ankylosing spondylitis. The source material was blood, either unsorted or a sorted T cell fraction (not recorded which). CDR3 region: CSARDRVNTGELFF. Written as DNA, the CDR3 is TGCAGTGCTAGAGACAGGGTGAACACCGGGGAGCTGTTTTTT.